These T cell receptor beta chains were read from a single sample in a study of blood T cells in healthy people across ages. In TCRdb, the 5' RACE reads were re-called with MiXCR into one record per CDR3 protein. The sample holds about 900,000 distinct CDR3 sequences, roughly 43% seen once. Sequencing was carried out using blood. These receptors all stem from a man aged 25 to 40 in good health. Each CDR3 is given with its conserved first and last residue. Fields, in order: V gene, clone size, J gene, D gene, CDR3 protein, CDR3 DNA. A D gene is named only where the DNA matches it firmly. Not every row has a clone size; where given, it reads once, few, many or a size class.

TRBV5-1	few	TRBJ2-5	TRBD1	CASSGGTGLTFQETQYF	TGCGCCAGCAGCGGGGGGACAGGCCTAACTTTCCAAGAGACCCAGTACTTC
TRBV6-4	-	TRBJ2-1	-	CASSDSGRPLPGEQFF	TGTGCCAGCAGTGACTCAGGCCGTCCATTACCTGGTGAGCAGTTCTTC
TRBV4-1	few	TRBJ2-3	TRBD1	CASSQGLGQIPDTQYF	TGCGCCAGCAGCCAAGGACTGGGACAGATTCCAGATACGCAGTATTTT
TRBV7-2	-	TRBJ2-5	-	CASSVDSAETQYF	TGTGCCAGCAGCGTGGACAGTGCAGAGACCCAGTACTTC
TRBV20-1	-	TRBJ2-3	-	CSARDFRRGPGLDTQYF	TGCAGTGCTAGAGATTTTAGGCGGGGGCCGGGGTTAGATACGCAGTATTTT
TRBV6-4	few	TRBJ2-3	TRBD2	CASSGTSGASDTQYF	TGTGCCAGCAGCGGGACTAGCGGGGCCTCAGATACGCAGTATTTT
TRBV18	-	TRBJ1-1	-	CASSPSTMRNTEAFF	TGTGCCAGCTCACCGTCCACCATGAGGAACACTGAAGCTTTCTTT
TRBV20-1	-	TRBJ2-1	TRBD1	CSARDLRPGTGNNEQFF	TGCAGTGCTAGAGATCTTAGGCCCGGGACAGGGAACAATGAGCAGTTCTTC
TRBV4-2	-	TRBJ1-2	-	CASSQDLRGDGYTF	TGTGCCAGCAGCCAAGATCTGAGGGGCGATGGCTACACCTTC
TRBV20-1	-	TRBJ1-5	TRBD1	CSARDRGGPQHF	TGCAGTGCTAGAGACAGGGGGGGGCCCCAGCATTTT
TRBV4-1	-	TRBJ1-6	-	CASSQGLSNSPLHF	TGCGCCAGCAGCCAAGGACTGTCTAATTCACCCCTCCACTTT
TRBV7-2	few	TRBJ2-1	-	CASSLVWSSRGQEQFF	TGTGCCAGCAGCTTAGTCTGGTCTAGCAGAGGTCAGGAGCAGTTCTTC
TRBV11-2	once	TRBJ1-4	TRBD1	CASSLDTGGSEKLFF	TGTGCCAGCAGCTTAGATACAGGGGGGTCTGAAAAACTGTTTTTT
TRBV4-3	few	TRBJ2-1	-	CASSQDPSYNEQFF	TGCGCCAGCAGCCAGGATCCCTCCTACAATGAGCAGTTCTTC
TRBV7-8	-	TRBJ2-3	TRBD1	CASSHPTGSGADTQYF	TGTGCCAGCAGCCACCCGACAGGGTCTGGGGCAGATACGCAGTATTTT
TRBV7-8	few	TRBJ2-1	-	CASSITRSVSNEQFF	TGTGCCAGCAGCATTACTAGGTCTGTGTCCAATGAGCAGTTCTTC
TRBV20-1	-	TRBJ2-1	-	CSARVGVEQFF	TGTAGTGCTAGAGTCGGGGTTGAGCAGTTCTTC
TRBV7-2	-	TRBJ2-1	TRBD2	CASSVLTSGGDNEQFF	TGTGCCAGCAGCGTACTGACTAGCGGGGGCGACAATGAGCAGTTCTTC
TRBV5-1	-	TRBJ1-5	TRBD1	CASRDDRGPSQPQHF	TGCGCCAGCAGGGACGACAGGGGCCCTAGTCAGCCCCAGCATTTT
TRBV18	-	TRBJ2-5	-	CAGSPYQETQYF	TGTGCCGGCTCACCGTACCAAGAGACCCAGTACTTC
TRBV29-1	-	TRBJ1-5	TRBD1	CSAGQGRNQPQHF	TGCAGCGCCGGACAGGGACGTAATCAGCCCCAGCATTTT
TRBV6-1	-	TRBJ1-5	TRBD1	CAITIEAGGMGNQPQHF	TGTGCCATCACGATCGAAGCAGGGGGCATGGGCAATCAGCCCCAGCATTTT
TRBV10-3	few	TRBJ1-5	-	CAISELGASQPQHF	TGTGCCATCAGTGAGTTGGGGGCTTCGCAGCCCCAGCATTTT
TRBV27	-	TRBJ2-7	-	CASSLSLGRGYEQYF	TGTGCCAGCAGTTTATCGCTGGGCAGGGGTTACGAGCAGTACTTC
TRBV4-2	-	TRBJ1-4	-	CASSQEQGLGTNEKLFF	TGTGCCAGCAGCCAAGAGCAGGGCCTGGGGACTAATGAAAAACTGTTTTTT
TRBV28	-	TRBJ2-4	TRBD2	CASSLPTSGGKEQYF	TGTGCCAGCAGTCTCCCGACTAGCGGGGGAAAAGAGCAGTACTTC
TRBV28	-	TRBJ2-3	TRBD1	CASRKQGTLSTDTQYF	TGTGCCAGCAGGAAACAGGGGACCCTTAGCACAGATACGCAGTATTTT
TRBV5-1	-	TRBJ2-1	TRBD2	CASSPGTSFNEQFF	TGCGCCAGCAGCCCCGGGACTAGCTTTAATGAGCAGTTCTTC
TRBV7-6	-	TRBJ1-5	-	CASSLERDSNQPQHF	TGTGCCAGCAGCCTCGAACGCGATAGCAATCAGCCTCAGCATTTT
TRBV3-1	-	TRBJ2-7	-	CASSQSVYEQYF	TGTGCCAGCAGCCAATCGGTTTACGAGCAGTACTTC
TRBV29-1	-	TRBJ2-7	-	CSVRRGYSEQYF	TGCAGCGTCCGCAGAGGCTATAGCGAGCAGTACTTC
TRBV6-2/TRBV6-3	-	TRBJ2-5	-	CASTTARRYGETQYF	TGTGCCAGCACGACCGCCCGTAGGTACGGAGAGACCCAGTACTTC
TRBV12-3/TRBV12-4	-	TRBJ2-7	-	CASQGAAASYEQYF	TGTGCCAGCCAAGGGGCCGCAGCCTCCTACGAGCAGTACTTC
TRBV20-1	few	TRBJ1-4	-	CSARRDTATNEKLFF	TGCAGTGCTAGACGGGACACAGCAACTAATGAAAAACTGTTTTTT
TRBV13	few	TRBJ2-7	-	CASSLDARLYYEQYF	TGTGCCAGCAGCTTAGATGCCAGACTCTACTACGAGCAGTACTTC
TRBV3-1	few	TRBJ1-1	-	CASSQEYQGAEAFF	TGTGCCAGCAGCCAAGAATACCAGGGCGCTGAAGCTTTCTTT
TRBV7-2	-	TRBJ1-1	-	CASSRVVSDTEAFF	TGTGCCAGCAGCAGGGTAGTCTCGGACACTGAAGCTTTCTTT
TRBV3-1	-	TRBJ1-1	TRBD1	CASSQHGQGKRAFF	TGTGCCAGCAGCCAACATGGACAGGGTAAGCGAGCTTTCTTT
TRBV6-2/TRBV6-3	-	TRBJ2-3	TRBD2	CASSQGPGTSGGAITDTQYF	TGTGCCAGCAGCCAGGGGCCCGGGACTAGCGGGGGGGCGATCACAGATACGCAGTATTTT
TRBV18	-	TRBJ2-3	-	CASSPATNPYSTDTQYF	TGTGCCAGCTCACCAGCCACCAACCCATACAGCACAGATACGCAGTATTTT
TRBV4-1	-	TRBJ1-2	TRBD1	CASSQDFRGKTIYGYTF	TGCGCCAGCAGCCAAGATTTCAGGGGGAAGACCATCTATGGCTACACCTTC
TRBV15	-	TRBJ1-4	-	CATLAMAATNEKLFF	TGTGCCACCCTCGCCATGGCAGCAACTAATGAAAAACTGTTTTTT
TRBV3-1	-	TRBJ1-2	-	CASSQGTRSGYGYTF	TGTGCCAGCAGCCAAGGGACCCGGTCTGGCTATGGCTACACCTTC
TRBV5-6	-	TRBJ1-1	TRBD1	CASSAWGQGALRTEAFF	TGTGCCAGCAGCGCCTGGGGACAGGGGGCTTTGAGGACTGAAGCTTTCTTT
TRBV30	-	TRBJ1-1	-	CAWSETPGTTEAFF	TGTGCCTGGAGTGAAACACCCGGGACGACTGAAGCTTTCTTT
TRBV12-3/TRBV12-4	-	TRBJ2-7	-	CASSKLRDNPYEQYF	TGTGCCAGCAGCAAGCTACGGGACAACCCCTACGAGCAGTACTTC
TRBV29-1	-	TRBJ2-7	TRBD2	CSVVPTSGPSYEQYF	TGCAGCGTTGTTCCTACTAGCGGCCCCTCCTACGAGCAGTACTTC
TRBV28	once	TRBJ2-1	-	CASSSLRGQETQFF	TGTGCCAGCAGTTCCTTAAGGGGACAAGAGACCCAGTTCTTC